This T cell receptor (beta chain) was sequenced for a study of shared clonotypes between healthy human individuals. Sequencing used immunoSEQ multiplex PCR; TCRdb keeps in-frame clones, though not all of them. The sample shows approximately 100,000 clones, about 67% of them seen only once. The germline V gene encodes CDR1 SEHNR and CDR2 FQNEAQ (reference sequence). V was clipped by 4 bases and J by 1 base, with 16 bases between them. The CDR3 has 17 residues. This clonotype was obtained from a woman aged 25-40 years in good health. Sequencing was performed on memory CD8+ T cells sorted from blood. Noted subset: CD45RO+ cells pooled with CCR7-negative TemRA cells. The chain uses TRBV7-9 and TRBJ2-2, with TRBD2 as a possible D gene (6 bases). The CDR3 DNA reads TGTGCCAGCAGCTCATACCTCAGGGAGGAGAACACCGGGGAGCTGTTTTTT. Residues: CASSSYLREENTGELFF.